The clone carrying this TCR beta chain was detected many times. Its antigen is undetermined. The data were taken from a study of beta chain features in type 1 diabetes. Study-level results: For cells with high TCR expression, cDNA sequencing could yield over-representation. Individuals with type 1 diabetes displayed fewer insertions and more deletions at VDJ junctions.

Investigators reverse transcribed all isolated RNA, so they sequenced expressed TCRB transcripts. Using immunoSEQ multiplex PCR, the repertoire was profiled, and TCRdb retains in-frame clones only, with some absent. The sample contains about 360,000 clones, around an eighth of which appear only once. Trimming at V came to 5 bases and at J to 2 bases, leaving 4 bases not matched to a gene. The CDR3 covers 13 residues. Germline assignment: CDR1 SQVTM and CDR2 ANQGSEA. V and J are TRBV29-1 and TRBJ2-3, with TRBD2 identical over 7 bases. Sequencing input: naive CD4+ T cells from blood. This sequence was found in a man aged 18 to 29 in good health. CDR3 sequence (DNA): TGCAGCGTTAGCCGGGAGGACACAGATACGCAGTATTTT. Protein product: CSVSREDTDTQYF.